Below, 10 T cell receptor beta chains from the same sample are listed, as sequenced in a study of cytomegalovirus exposure and HLA in healthy donors. Vbeta (60) and Jbeta (13) primers were used in the PCR. The table came from immunoSEQ multiplex PCR; TCRdb's copy has only in-frame clones and leaves some out. In the table there are 120,000 or so clones, about 80% of which are singletons. Sequenced material: PBMCs. Receptors were obtained from a woman in her sixties or seventies in good health and CMV-seropositive.

V is TRBV7-3 and J is TRBJ1-5, with D perhaps TRBD1 (5 bases). The CDR3 contains 17 residues. V lost 4 bases, J lost 2 bases, and 18 bases lay in between. Looked up from germline, CDR1 is SGHTA and CDR2 is FQGTGA. In DNA, the CDR3 is TGTGCCAGCAGCTCCCGCGGGGGTGTCTTAGGCAATCAGCCCCAGCATTTT. It specifies CASSSRGGVLGNQPQHF. The full variable domain, completed using reference TRBV7-3 and TRBJ1-5, is GAGVSQTPSNKVTEKGKYVELRCDPISGHTALYWYRQSLGQGPEFLIYFQGTGAADDSGLPNDRFFAVRPEGSVSTLKIQRTERGDSAVYLCASSSRGGVLGNQPQHFGDGTRLSIL.

The chain links TRBV28 to TRBJ1-5; D is ambiguous. V lost 6 bases to trimming and J lost 5 bases, with 20 bases between them. This CDR3 comprises 16 residues. Per the germline V gene, CDR1 is MDHEN and CDR2 is SYDVKM. The CDR3 region is CASRDPPGFGDQPQHF. CDR3 nucleotides: TGTGCCAGCAGGGACCCTCCGGGGTTTGGTGATCAGCCCCAGCATTTT.

The chain links TRBV18 to TRBJ1-1; D is perhaps TRBD1 (5 bases). V lost 4 bases and J lost 5, with 11 bases in between. In germline, CDR1 is KGHSH, CDR2 LQKENI. The CDR3 has 13 amino acids. The CDR3 nucleotides read TGTGCCAGCTCACAGTCGGCAGGGACTGAAGCTTTCTTT. Translation: CASSQSAGTEAFF.

The V gene is TRBV19, the J gene TRBJ2-6; D remains unclear. The CDR3 is 15 amino acids. Germline V CDR1 and CDR2: LNHDA, SQIVND (reference sequence). The germline V and J ends were trimmed by 2 bases and 0 bases, with 5 bases remaining between them. CDR3 in amino acids: CASSITNSGANVLTF. The CDR3 region has the DNA TGTGCCAGTAGTATAACAAACTCTGGGGCCAACGTCCTGACTTTC.

This chain joins TRBV28 and TRBJ2-5, with TRBD1 identical over 10 bases. The CDR3 extends over 19 amino acids. Trimming took 2 bases from V and 3 from J; bases not matched to a gene: 15. Germline CDR1 MDHEN, CDR2 SYDVKM. CDR3 sequence reads: CASSLEALPRDRGEETQYF. The CDR3 coding sequence is TGTGCCAGCAGTTTAGAAGCTCTTCCCCGGGACAGGGGAGAAGAGACCCAGTACTTC.

V is TRBV28 and J is TRBJ2-3; D unresolved. Trimming pared 7 bases from V and 2 bases from J, leaving 7 bases between. The germline V gene has CDR1 MDHEN and CDR2 SYDVKM. This CDR3 is 12 amino acids long. The CDR3 loop reads CASNYLTDTQYF. Written as DNA, the CDR3 is TGTGCCAGCAACTACCTCACAGATACGCAGTATTTT.

The chain links TRBV23-1 to TRBJ1-6, with D tentatively TRBD1 (6 bases). TRBV23-1 is an ORF, with its function uncertain. The V end lost 3 bases, the J end lost 3 bases, and 24 bases lay between the germline ends. The CDR3 extends over 20 amino acids. The CDR3: CASSHMTPRGGALYNSPLHF. For the CDR3, the DNA is TGCGCCAGCAGTCATATGACTCCACGGGGGGGGGCCCTCTATAATTCACCCCTCCACTTT.

The chain couples TRBV13 to TRBJ2-4; D may be TRBD2 (6 bases). This CDR3 is built from 16 residues. Germline loops: CDR1 PRHDT, CDR2 FYEKMQ (reference sequence). V was clipped by 5 bases and J by 2 bases, with 16 bases between them. CDR3 sequence: CASSPPLRGTKNIQYF. The CDR3 nucleotides read TGTGCCAGCAGCCCACCACTACGGGGGACCAAAAACATTCAGTACTTC.

The chain recombines TRBV7-9 with TRBJ1-5, with 10 bases aligning to TRBD1. Per the germline V gene, CDR1 is SEHNR and CDR2 is FQNEAQ (reference sequence). The V gene end was trimmed by 4 bases and the J gene end by 4 bases; junction bases not matched to a gene: 4. The CDR3 covers 15 residues. This chain's CDR3 is CASSWGQGINQPQHF. CDR3 sequence (DNA): TGTGCCAGCAGCTGGGGACAGGGGATTAATCAGCCCCAGCATTTT.

The V gene is TRBV25-1, the J gene TRBJ1-1; TRBD1 is a possible D gene (5 bases). Trimming removed 7 bases from V and 0 bases from J, with 18 bases in between. Germline V lookup: CDR1 MGHDK, CDR2 SYGVNS. There are 16 residues in the CDR3. In nucleotides, the CDR3 is TGTGCCAGCACTCCGCGAGGGGACTTCATGAACACTGAAGCTTTCTTT. Translation: CASTPRGDFMNTEAFF.